The clone carrying this TCR beta chain was found a few times. Its specificity is unknown. A CD8+CD4-CCR7+CD45RA+ phenotype served as the sorting definition for naive CD8 T cells. TCRdb reprocessed the PCR reads with MiXCR, giving one entry per CDR3 protein. The sample lists hundreds of thousands of distinct CDR3 sequences, just under 20% occurring once. The sample comes from a study of molecular identifiers for immune sequencing clone quantification. Study summary: Naive CD8 cell RNA, from roughly 21,000 or 96,000 cells, was split five ways in replicates, with four sequenced. Overall study findings and caveats: Clonotypes topping 20 RNA copies carried over 97% of effector molecules but under 1% of naive ones. Shared barcodes on identical TCR molecules could underestimate the sizes of highly expanded clones.

The germline V and J ends were trimmed by 4 bases and 0 bases, with 19 bases remaining between them. This CDR3 spans 17 amino acids. CDR1 is MGHRA and CDR2 is YSYEKL in the germline V gene. Material: naive CD8+ T cells from blood, with Jurkat cell RNA spiked in. Subset meaning: FACS-sorted CD8+CD4-CCR7+CD45RA+ naive T cells. This sequence originates from a human donor in good health. Some libraries in this study had Jurkat cell RNA spiked in. This rearrangement joins TRBV4-1 to TRBJ2-7, with D possibly being TRBD2 (6 bases). The CDR3, as DNA: TGCGCCAGCAGCCCATCCTTCCCTGCGGGGAGCTCCTACGAGCAGTACTTC. This translates into CASSPSFPAGSSYEQYF.